Listed below are T cell receptor beta chains from one sample, sequenced in a study of tumor and adjacent non-tumor tissue in lung cancer. TCRdb re-analysed the multiplex PCR reads in MiXCR, keeping a single row per CDR3 protein. The table shows some 100,000 distinct CDR3 sequences, with approximately 65% occurring only once. The sequencing input was distant non-tumor lung tissue. The receptor source for this set is a man in his thirties or forties with non-small cell lung cancer. Both conserved end residues are part of each CDR3. A D gene is named only where the DNA matches it firmly. The listing skips clone size in some rows; elsewhere it reads once, few, many or a size class.

-,TRBJ2-2,TRBV11-2,many,CASSLLRVGGTNTGELFF,TGTGCCAGCAGCTTACTCCGGGTTGGGGGTACGAACACCGGGGAGCTGTTTTTT
-,TRBJ1-2,TRBV20-1,once,CSAPILGGDYSYTF,TGCAGTGCTCCTATACTGGGAGGCGACTATAGCTACACCTTC
-,TRBJ2-7,TRBV5-1,-,CASSLLGTLSYEQYF,TGCGCCAGCAGCTTGTTAGGGACCCTCTCCTACGAGCAGTACTTC
-,TRBJ1-4,TRBV20-1,-,CSGVGGVTSEKLFF,TGCAGTGGGGTGGGAGGGGTAACTAGTGAAAAACTGTTTTTT
TRBD1,TRBJ1-6,TRBV7-9,once,CASSAGQHNSPLHF,TGTGCCAGCAGCGCGGGACAGCATAATTCACCCCTCCACTTT
-,TRBJ1-2,TRBV20-1,-,CSARDGTSYGHTF,TGCAGTGCTAGAGATGGGACAAGTTATGGCCACACCTTC
TRBD1,TRBJ2-1,TRBV11-3,-,CASIWGTGGYEQFF,TGTGCCAGCATCTGGGGGACAGGTGGCTATGAGCAGTTCTTC
-,TRBJ2-5,TRBV6-5,-,CASSYRGDRQEIQNF,TGTGCCAGCAGTTATCGGGGAGACCGGCAAGAGATCCAGAACTTC
-,TRBJ2-3,TRBV12-3/TRBV12-4,-,CASSSRGSTDTQYF,TGTGCCAGCAGTTCTAGGGGGAGCACGGATACGCAGTATTTT
-,TRBJ2-7,TRBV5-1,-,CASSFRGDEQHF,TGCGCCAGCAGCTTTAGGGGCGATGAGCAGCACTTC
-,TRBJ1-6,TRBV5-1,-,CASTGGISIGSPLHF,TGCGCCAGCACCGGGGGGATCAGCATTGGATCACCCCTCCACTTT
TRBD2,TRBJ2-1,TRBV11-2,-,CASSFRLALNEQFF,TGTGCCAGCAGCTTCCGACTAGCACTCAATGAGCAGTTCTTC
-,TRBJ2-7,TRBV4-1,-,CASSQTSGAGTYEQYF,TGCGCCAGTAGCCAGACATCAGGTGCGGGAACCTACGAGCAGTACTTC
-,TRBJ2-3,TRBV20-1,-,CSAPLSQSCDTQYF,TGCAGTGCCCCGCTAAGTCAATCTTGTGATACGCAGTATTTT
-,TRBJ2-5,TRBV11-2,-,CASSPSMGGRETQCF,TGTGCCAGCTCCCCTTCTATGGGTGGACGAGAGACCCAGTGCTTC
-,TRBJ2-5,TRBV6-2/TRBV6-3,-,CASNGGLYQETQYF,TGTGCCAGCAACGGAGGACTGTACCAAGAGACCCAGTACTTC
-,TRBJ2-3,TRBV11-3,-,CARSLGVGGAIPSTDTQYF,TGTGCCAGAAGCTTAGGAGTTGGGGGAGCGATACCCAGCACAGATACGCAGTATTTT
-,TRBJ2-6,TRBV11-2,-,CASSVLASGANVLTF,TGTGCCAGCAGCGTCCTAGCGTCCGGGGCCAACGTCCTGACTTTC
-,TRBJ2-6,TRBV9,-,CASSVENPVSGANVLTF,TGTGCCAGCAGCGTCGAGAATCCAGTCTCTGGGGCCAACGTCCTGACTTTC
-,TRBJ2-1,TRBV28,-,CASHPKGGIRGEQFF,TGTGCCAGCCACCCTAAGGGAGGCATACGGGGTGAGCAGTTCTTC
TRBD2,TRBJ2-5,TRBV5-4,-,CAGSLALAGEEAQYF,TGTGCCGGCAGCTTGGCTTTAGCGGGGGAAGAGGCCCAGTACTTC
-,TRBJ1-2,TRBV11-3,-,CASSSCPGGTYGYTF,TGTGCCAGCAGCTCGTGCCCGGGCGGGACCTATGGCTACACCTTC
TRBD2,TRBJ2-1,TRBV5-1,many,CASNRGGSYNEQFF,TGCGCCAGCAACCGGGGGGGCTCCTACAATGAGCAGTTCTTC
TRBD2,TRBJ2-5,TRBV7-8,-,CASSLKSGGLQETQYF,TGTGCCAGCAGCTTAAAGAGCGGGGGCCTCCAAGAGACCCAGTACTTC
-,TRBJ2-7,TRBV6-2/TRBV6-3,many,CASSLAFEQYF,TGTGCCAGCAGTTTGGCATTCGAGCAGTACTTC
-,TRBJ1-1,TRBV12-3/TRBV12-4,-,CDSDSVGDTGAFF,TGTGACAGCGACTCGGTTGGGGACACTGGAGCTTTCTTT
TRBD1,TRBJ1-1,TRBV6-5,-,CASSRQGDFNTEAFF,TGTGCCAGCAGTCGACAGGGGGATTTTAACACTGAAGCTTTCTTT
-,TRBJ1-2,TRBV29-1,-,CSVDMAGAILRGCTF,TGCAGCGTTGATATGGCAGGGGCGATCCTGAGAGGCTGCACCTTC
-,TRBJ2-2,TRBV12-3/TRBV12-4,once,CASTLGRNTGELFF,TGTGCCAGCACTTTGGGGCGGAACACCGGGGAGCTGTTTTTT
TRBD1,TRBJ2-5,TRBV6-1,-,CASSWGTGEGETQSF,TGTGCCAGCAGTTGGGGGACAGGGGAGGGAGAGACCCAGAGCTTC
-,TRBJ1-6,TRBV11-2,-,CASSLSLGGTPLHF,TGTGCCAGCAGCTTAAGCTTGGGCGGAACACCCCTCCACTTT
-,TRBJ1-1,TRBV20-1,many,CSAPSAGRGLKTEAFF,TGCAGTGCTCCTTCGGCAGGGAGGGGGTTGAAGACTGAAGCTTTCTTT
-,TRBJ1-2,TRBV6-2/TRBV6-3,-,CASSHGIYGYTF,TGTGCCAGCAGCCATGGGATATATGGCTATACCTTC
TRBD2,TRBJ2-1,TRBV24-1,few,CATSLGVAGAGNEQFF,TGTGCCACCAGCCTCGGAGTAGCGGGAGCGGGGAATGAGCAGTTCTTC
-,TRBJ2-7,TRBV11-2,-,CASSSTNSSPAYEQYF,TGTGCCAGCAGTTCAACCAACAGTTCCCCCGCCTACGAGCAGTACTTC
TRBD1,TRBJ2-5,TRBV11-3,-,CVSTGQGSRETQYF,TGTGTCAGCACCGGACAGGGGTCTAGAGAGACCCAGTACTTC
TRBD2,TRBJ2-3,TRBV20-1,medium-sized,CSARGAGGPSDTQYF,TGCAGTGCTAGGGGAGCGGGGGGGCCATCAGATACGCAGTATTTT
-,TRBJ2-7,TRBV29-1,medium-sized,CSASTGYEQYF,TGCAGCGCGAGTACAGGGTACGAGCAGTACTTC
-,TRBJ2-1,TRBV5-1,few,CASSFRGKGYNEQFF,TGCGCCAGCAGCTTCAGGGGCAAAGGTTACAATGAGCAGTTCTTC
TRBD2,TRBJ2-5,TRBV11-2,-,CASSFQSLAGGREIQYF,TGTGCCAGCAGCTTTCAAAGCCTAGCGGGGGGTAGAGAGATCCAATACTTC
-,TRBJ2-7,TRBV6-5,-,CARSYSHGREQYF,TGCGCCCGCAGTTACTCGCACGGACGCGAGCAGTACTTC
-,TRBJ2-5,TRBV20-1,-,CSARDGYSQETPYF,TGCAGTGCTAGAGACGGGTACAGCCAAGAGACCCCGTACTTC
TRBD1,TRBJ1-6,TRBV11-3,-,CACSPQDDRGFDSPLHF,TGCGCCTGCAGCCCCCAGGATGACAGGGGTTTTGATTCACCCCTCCACTTT
-,TRBJ1-2,TRBV10-3,-,CTISEVDRYGYTF,TGTACCATCAGTGAGGTCGACAGGTATGGCTACACCTTC
-,TRBJ1-2,TRBV29-1,-,CSTSHSRVYGYIF,TGCAGCACTTCGCATAGTCGGGTGTATGGCTACATCTTC
TRBD2,TRBJ2-1,TRBV20-1,-,CSAVASGLALHNEQFF,TGCAGTGCTGTCGCCTCAGGACTAGCGCTTCACAATGAGCAGTTCTTC
TRBD2,TRBJ2-5,TRBV7-2,many,CASSQSLASGFGVGQYF,TGTGCCAGCAGCCAGAGCCTCGCTAGCGGGTTCGGGGTGGGCCAGTACTTC
-,TRBJ2-3,TRBV11-2,medium-sized,CASSLYGTDTQYF,TGTGCCAGCAGCTTATATGGGACAGATACGCAGTATTTT